This TCR beta chain derives from a study of cytomegalovirus exposure and HLA in healthy donors. PCR used 60 Vbeta primers and 13 Jbeta primers. TCRdb's table, derived via immunoSEQ multiplex PCR, lists solely in-frame clones and lacks some. Here the sample spans 90,000 to 100,000 clones, roughly four fifths being singletons. V lost 2 bases and J lost 5, with 9 bases in between. Germline lookup yields CDR1 MDHEN and CDR2 SYDVKM. This CDR3 is built from 14 residues. This receptor was identified in a woman aged 60-75 years in good health and CMV-seropositive. V and J are TRBV28 and TRBJ1-4; TRBD1 is a possible D gene (5 bases). Sequences were obtained from PBMCs. CDR3 sequence: CASSLRGGNEKLFF. The CDR3 nucleotides are TGTGCCAGCAGTTTACGCGGGGGAAATGAAAAACTGTTTTTT.